What follows are 18 T cell receptor beta chains derived from one specimen sequenced in a study of cytomegalovirus exposure and HLA in healthy donors. A multiplex PCR was run with 60 Vbeta primers and 13 Jbeta primers. Clones were read by immunoSEQ multiplex PCR, and TCRdb kept only the in-frame ones, dropping some. The sample yields about 120,000 clones, around four fifths seen once. Sequencing was carried out using PBMCs. The receptor set was obtained from a middle-aged man in good health and CMV-seronegative.

This clone was seen a single time. V and J are TRBV5-6 and TRBJ2-3; possibly TRBD2 for D (5 bases). CDR1 is SGHDT and CDR2 is YYEEEE in the germline V gene. CDR3 length equals 15 residues. Trimming pared 3 bases from V and 0 bases from J, leaving 11 bases between. CDR3 in amino acids: CASSSQRISTDTQYF. Written as DNA, the CDR3 is TGTGCCAGCAGCTCCCAGCGGATCAGCACAGATACGCAGTATTTT.

The V and J genes are TRBV19 and TRBJ1-2; possible D gene TRBD1, 5 bases. Germline V lookup: CDR1 LNHDA, CDR2 SQIVND (reference sequence). The CDR3 runs to 12 residues. V gave up 6 bases and J gave up 8 bases, with 13 bases separating them. The CDR3 is CASSLGGGGYTF. CDR3 nucleotides: TGTGCCAGTAGCCTCGGGGGAGGGGGCTACACCTTC.

This clone was seen a few times. The chain joins TRBV5-1 to TRBJ2-7, with D perhaps TRBD1 (6 bases). The V gene's germline CDR1 is SGHRS and CDR2 YFSETQ. The ends were cut back, 3 bases at V and 0 bases at J, with 10 bases in the middle. The CDR3 consists of 14 residues. The CDR3: CASSSTGSSYEQYF. The CDR3 nucleotides read TGCGCCAGCAGCTCCACAGGGAGCTCCTACGAGCAGTACTTC.

CDR3 sequence reads: CASSPHEPGQGNQPQHF. CDR3 bases: TGTGCCAGCTCCCCGCATGAGCCAGGACAGGGTAATCAGCCCCAGCATTTT. The V call is TRBV18, the J call TRBJ1-5, with 8 bases matching TRBD1. Germline loops: CDR1 KGHSH, CDR2 LQKENI. CDR3 size: 17 residues. The V gene end was trimmed by 6 bases and the J gene end by 4 bases; junction bases not matched to a gene: 14.

This chain links TRBV30 with TRBJ2-7; TRBD1 is a possible D gene (5 bases). The CDR3 covers 16 residues. V lost 0 bases and J lost 1, with 16 bases in between. Germline lookup yields CDR1 GTSNPN and CDR2 SVGIG (reference sequence). CDR3 in DNA: TGTGCCTGGAGTGTACCCCCCCAGGGTCAATCCTACGAGCAGTACTTC. Translating it yields CAWSVPPQGQSYEQYF.

The V call is TRBV7-9, the J call TRBJ1-6; D is unresolved. CDR3 length: 19 amino acids. Trimming stripped 5 bases from V and 0 bases from J, with 20 bases between. The germline V gene has CDR1 SEHNR and CDR2 FQNEAQ (reference sequence). In nucleotides, the CDR3 is TGTGCCAGCAGCCTACCCTGGTCGGCGGGAAGCTCCTATAATTCACCCCTCCACTTT. This codes for CASSLPWSAGSSYNSPLHF.

V and J are TRBV5-4 and TRBJ2-5; no clear D gene. The DNA end is more similar to TRBJ2-7, so the J call may be wrong. This CDR3 is 14 amino acids long. CDR1 and CDR2 (germline): SGHNT, YYREEE (reference sequence). The CDR3 sequence is CASSLDRVPYEQYF. The CDR3 nucleotides are TGTGCCAGCAGCCTGGACCGAGTCCCCTACGAGCAGTACTTC.

Worth noting for this clone: The sample holds other DNA sequences that translate to the same CDR3. This chain joins TRBV4-1 and TRBJ2-1; unclear D gene. Deletions cut 0 bases from V and 0 bases from J, with 15 bases between. Germline assignment: CDR1 MGHRA and CDR2 YSYEKL. CDR3 length: 18 residues. The CDR3 coding sequence is TGCGCCAGCAGCCAAGAATACGTCGAGGCTAGCTCCTACAATGAGCAGTTCTTC. Translated: CASSQEYVEASSYNEQFF.

This clone is a singleton in its sample. This sequence joins TRBV7-3 and TRBJ2-1; no clear D gene. Per the germline V gene, CDR1 is SGHTA and CDR2 is FQGTGA. Trimming stripped 4 bases from V and 2 bases from J, with 12 bases between. There are 15 residues in the CDR3. CDR3 DNA: TGTGCCAGCAGCTCAGGCGCCCGACCCTACAATGAGCAGTTCTTC. Translating it yields CASSSGARPYNEQFF.

The chain is built from TRBV28 and TRBJ2-7; TRBD1 agrees at 7 bases. CDR1 and CDR2 from the germline V gene are MDHEN and SYDVKM. The CDR3 totals 14 residues. The junction had 9 bases not matched to a gene; V was cut back by 6 bases and J by 4 bases. CDR3 DNA: TGTGCCAGCAGCCGCCTAGGGGGCGGGTACGAGCAGTACTTC. Its translation: CASSRLGGGYEQYF.

The V and J genes are TRBV9 and TRBJ1-4, with 12 positions matching TRBD1. CDR3 length equals 17 residues. In germline, CDR1 is SGDLS, CDR2 YYNGEE. V was clipped by 3 bases and J by 5 bases; unmatched bases: 8. Here the CDR3 reads CASSAAGTGGQNEKLFF. DNA of the CDR3: TGTGCCAGCAGCGCCGCCGGGACAGGGGGCCAAAATGAAAAACTGTTTTTT.

The chain joins TRBV9 to TRBJ2-2; 7 positions match TRBD2. With V trimmed by 1 base and J by 4 bases, 10 bases remained unmatched. The CDR3 loop spans 17 amino acids. Germline V gene data show CDR1 as SGDLS and CDR2 as YYNGEE. The CDR3 sequence is CASSVRSSGPGTGELFF. The CDR3 DNA follows: TGTGCCAGCAGCGTAAGATCTAGCGGCCCAGGCACCGGGGAGCTGTTTTTT.

The table lists this clone with a few counts. The chain combines TRBV4-3 with TRBJ2-7; 9 bases align to TRBD1. The ends lost 1 base at V and 6 bases at J; junction bases unmatched: 7. Germline V gene lookup returns CDR1 LGHNA and CDR2 YSLEER. The CDR3 is made up of 15 amino acids. In DNA form, the CDR3 reads TGCGCCAGCAGCCAAGGGACAGGGGAAGGAAGCGAGCAGTACTTC. It encodes CASSQGTGEGSEQYF.

A few counts support this clone. This chain joins TRBV2 and TRBJ2-7; tentative D call: TRBD2 (5 bases). The CDR3 totals 14 residues. Germline V lookup: CDR1 SNHLY, CDR2 FYNNEI. V was trimmed by 8 bases and J by 0 bases, leaving 14 bases between them. The CDR3 loop reads CASLRERSSYEQYF. In DNA, the CDR3 is TGTGCCAGCCTGAGGGAGCGGAGCTCCTACGAGCAGTACTTC.

V and J are TRBV30 and TRBJ2-1; 13 bases align to TRBD2. Germline V lookup: CDR1 GTSNPN, CDR2 SVGIG (reference sequence). The junction had 9 bases not matched to a gene; V was cut back by 3 bases and J by 7 bases. The CDR3 has 16 amino acids. The CDR3 sequence: CAWRTRTSGRNNEQFF. CDR3 bases: TGTGCCTGGAGGACCCGGACTAGCGGGAGAAATAATGAGCAGTTCTTC.

V and J are TRBV7-9 and TRBJ1-6; 10 bases match TRBD1. Looked up from germline, CDR1 is SEHNR and CDR2 is FQNEAQ (reference sequence). The length of the CDR3 is 14 residues. The ends lost 5 bases at V and 9 bases at J; junction bases unmatched: 4. The CDR3 DNA follows: TGTGCCAGCAGCCGGGGACAGGGGTCTTCACCCCTCCACTTT. Translation: CASSRGQGSSPLHF.

CDR3 in DNA: TGTGCCAGCAGTTCCTACGGACAAACTTCTAGTAGCGGAGCTTTCTTT. It codes for CASSSYGQTSSSGAFF. The J gene is TRBJ1-1, the V gene TRBV28; possible D gene TRBD1, 5 bases. With 4 bases removed from V and 10 bases from J, the gap between germline ends came to 25 bases. Germline V lookup: CDR1 MDHEN, CDR2 SYDVKM. The CDR3 is 16 amino acids.

This clone was detected a few times. The genes are TRBV28 and TRBJ1-2; possible D gene TRBD1, 5 bases. This CDR3 spans 13 amino acids. The ends were cut back, 3 bases at V and 2 bases at J, with 7 bases in the middle. Per the germline V gene, CDR1 is MDHEN and CDR2 is SYDVKM. The CDR3 sequence: CASSLPGNYGYTF. The CDR3 DNA reads TGTGCCAGCAGTTTGCCAGGGAACTATGGCTACACCTTC.